This T cell receptor (beta chain) is from a study of OX40 agonist ivuxolimab in advanced cancers. Concerning the study at large: Ivuxolimab was a fully human IgG2 agonistic monoclonal antibody targeting the costimulatory receptor OX40 (CD134). Intravenous ivuxolimab was administered to patients every 2 weeks at six dose levels: 0.01, 0.1, 0.3, 1.5, 3 and 10 mg/kg. Among the 52 dose-escalation patients, around 19 had hepatocellular carcinoma, 15 or so melanoma, 9 renal cell carcinoma and 9 head and neck cancer. In the dose-escalation cohort, 65% to 85% of patients were male, and the mean age was around 60 years with a range of roughly 20 to 79. Patients were allowed to have had prior anti-PD-1, anti-PD-L1 or anti-CTLA-4 therapy, and 30% to 50% of the dose-escalation patients had previously received checkpoint inhibitors. Three dose-escalation patients achieved partial responses, one with hepatocellular carcinoma and two with cutaneous melanoma. The point of sequencing TCRbeta in the periphery was to test whether ivuxolimab changed TCR sequence diversity and drove clonal T-cell expansion. The paper covers the monotherapy dose-escalation part of the phase I ivuxolimab trial, which included N ≈ 50 patients. The research as a whole found: In the 0.1-3.0 mg/kg groups, partial responders were among the patients with the lowest normalized peripheral clonal expansion, particularly in CD8+ T cells. Which antigens the clonally expanded peripheral T cells were specific for was not determined. At doses of 0.1 to 3.0 mg/kg, clonal expansion of both CD4+ and CD8+ T cells in blood was seen between baseline and week 6. Low levels of normalized T-cell clonal expansion were also seen in some nonresponding patients. After ivuxolimab, more expanded clones were found on average in CD8+ T cells than in CD4+ T cells.

For this clone: The clone's antigen remains unknown. Per-nucleotide qualities are absent, and no much larger clonotype sits a single base away.

Genomic DNA was extracted from sorted cells for sequencing of the TCRbeta CDR3 region. The immunoSEQ Assay was used for sequencing of TCRbeta CDR3 regions. This is the immuneACCESS table as TCRdb keeps it, with only in-frame sequences that have V and J called. A part of the clones is gone; compared with another copy, unresolved V genes explain less than half, and the rest is unexplained. This sample lists around 60,000 clones; over 75% were detected once. The biggest ten clones account for approximately 2% of the sample. The trial excluded patients who had a history of autoimmune disease or were on systemic immunosuppression. Peripheral blood for TCR sequencing was collected from all dose cohorts at baseline, on cycle 4 day 1, and on cycle 7 day 1. Samples came from an open-label, multicenter, first-in-human phase I dose-escalation trial of ivuxolimab. Adults with locally advanced or metastatic melanoma, renal cell carcinoma, hepatocellular carcinoma or head and neck squamous cell carcinoma were enrolled in the trial. Before TCR sequencing, CD4+ T cells and CD8+ T cells were sorted from peripheral blood as separate populations.

The sequenced sample was CD4+ or CD8+ T cells sorted from blood, obtained in a trial of the OX40 agonist ivuxolimab. The sequence derives from an adult with an advanced solid tumor such as melanoma, head and neck, liver or kidney cancer.

In nucleotide form, the sequence is TGTGCCAGCTCACCGGACAGGGGGAGTGAAAAACTGTTTTTT. It translates as CASSPDRGSEKLFF. The chain is encoded by TRBV18 joined to TRBJ1-4, with 10 middle bases fitting TRBD1. CDR1 and CDR2 are read off the germline V gene as KGHSH and LQKENI. From V the trimming removes 3 bases and from J it removes 7 bases, while the gene matches leave 2 bases of the junction unaccounted for. The CDR3, cysteine through phenylalanine, is 14 amino acids long. The read is trimmed to its CDR3 DNA, 42 bases read in frame from base 1. Here the CDR3 is joined to the reference TRBV18 and TRBJ1-4 genes, and the full variable domain is: NAGVMQNPRHLVRRRGQEARLRCSPMKGHSHVYWYRQLPEEGLKFMVYLQKENIIDESGMPKERFSAEFPKEGPSILRIQQVVRGDSAAYFCASSPDRGSEKLFFGSGTQLSVL.